The clone carrying this T cell receptor (beta chain) has at least ten counts. The data stem from a study of read filtering for tumor transcriptome and immune sequencing. Overall study: Patients were approximately 18 male and some 15 female, mean age 65.9 years, range about 45 to 85.

This library used around 0.4 ug RNA and molecular barcoded adaptors spanning alpha/delta and beta/gamma chains. One entry per CDR3 protein, called by TCRdb with MiXCR from the reads. Of roughly 61,000 distinct CDR3 sequences listed, around an eighth are singletons. CDR1 SEHNR and CDR2 FQNEAQ come from the germline V gene (reference sequence). The V and J ends lost 5 bases and 0 bases respectively, with 11 bases between them. This CDR3 has 15 amino acids. The origin of this receptor is a donor at least 40 years old with multiple myeloma. Material: a population of CD138-negative cells sorted from bone marrow. This chain connects TRBV7-9 to TRBJ1-3; D unresolved. This chain's CDR3 is CASSPRTSSGNTIYF. The DNA for the CDR3 is TGTGCCAGCAGCCCGCGGACCAGCTCTGGAAACACCATATATTTT.